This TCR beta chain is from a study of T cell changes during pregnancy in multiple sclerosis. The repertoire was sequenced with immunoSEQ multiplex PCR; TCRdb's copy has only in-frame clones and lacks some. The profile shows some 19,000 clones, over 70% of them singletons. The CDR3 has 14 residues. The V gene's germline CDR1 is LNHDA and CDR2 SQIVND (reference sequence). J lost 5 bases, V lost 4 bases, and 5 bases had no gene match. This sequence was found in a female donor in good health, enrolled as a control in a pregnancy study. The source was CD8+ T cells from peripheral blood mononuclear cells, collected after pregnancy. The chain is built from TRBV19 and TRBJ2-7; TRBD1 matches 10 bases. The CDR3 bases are TGTGCCAGTAGTACTGACAGGGGGCTTGACGAGCAGTACTTC. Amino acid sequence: CASSTDRGLDEQYF.